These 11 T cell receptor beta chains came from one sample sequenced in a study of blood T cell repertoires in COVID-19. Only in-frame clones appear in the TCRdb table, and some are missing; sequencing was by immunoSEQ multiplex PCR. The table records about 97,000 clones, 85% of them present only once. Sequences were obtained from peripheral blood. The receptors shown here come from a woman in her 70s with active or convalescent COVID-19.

CDR3: CASKVQLNTEAFF. The CDR3 nucleotides are TGTGCTTCGAAAGTACAGTTGAACACTGAAGCTTTCTTT. V is TRBV2 and J is TRBJ1-1; D ambiguous. The CDR3 is 13 residues long. Germline-derived CDR1 and CDR2 are SNHLY and FYNNEI.

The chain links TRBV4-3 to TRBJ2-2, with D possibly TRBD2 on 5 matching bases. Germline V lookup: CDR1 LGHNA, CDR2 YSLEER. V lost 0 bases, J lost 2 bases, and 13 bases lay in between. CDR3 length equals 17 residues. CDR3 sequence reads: CASSQEYPGSNTGELFF. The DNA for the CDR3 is TGCGCCAGCAGCCAAGAGTACCCGGGAAGCAACACCGGGGAGCTGTTTTTT.

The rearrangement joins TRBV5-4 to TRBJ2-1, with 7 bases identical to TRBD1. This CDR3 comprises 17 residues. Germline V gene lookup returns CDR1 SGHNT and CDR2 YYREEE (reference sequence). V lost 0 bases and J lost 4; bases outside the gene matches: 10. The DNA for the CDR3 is TGTGCCAGCAGCTTGGCTTTACGGGACAGCATTTACAATGAGCAGTTCTTC. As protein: CASSLALRDSIYNEQFF.

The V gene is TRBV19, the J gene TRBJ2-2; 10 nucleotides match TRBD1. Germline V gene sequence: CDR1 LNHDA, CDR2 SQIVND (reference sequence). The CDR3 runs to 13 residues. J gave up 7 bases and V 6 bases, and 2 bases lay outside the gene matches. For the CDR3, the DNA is TGTGCCAGTAGGACAGGGGGCCTCGGGGAGCTGTTTTTT. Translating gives CASRTGGLGELFF.

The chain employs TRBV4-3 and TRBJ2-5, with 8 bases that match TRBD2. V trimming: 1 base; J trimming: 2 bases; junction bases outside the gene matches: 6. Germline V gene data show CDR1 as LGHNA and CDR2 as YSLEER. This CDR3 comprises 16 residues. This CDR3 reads CASSQAFAGGQETQYF. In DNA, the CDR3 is TGCGCCAGCAGCCAAGCATTTGCGGGGGGTCAAGAGACCCAGTACTTC.

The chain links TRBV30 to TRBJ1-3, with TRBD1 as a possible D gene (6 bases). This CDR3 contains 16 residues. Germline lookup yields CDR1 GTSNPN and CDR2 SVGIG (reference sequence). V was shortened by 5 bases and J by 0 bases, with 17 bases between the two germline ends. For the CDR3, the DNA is TGTGCCTGGGGGGGGGCCGGCAGAGGCTCTGGAAACACCATATATTTT. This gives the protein CAWGGAGRGSGNTIYF.

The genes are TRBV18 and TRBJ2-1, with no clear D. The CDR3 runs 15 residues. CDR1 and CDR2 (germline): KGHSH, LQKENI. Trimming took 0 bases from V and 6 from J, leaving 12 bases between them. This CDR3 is CASSPPGRALNEQFF. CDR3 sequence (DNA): TGTGCCAGCTCACCACCGGGCCGAGCTCTCAATGAGCAGTTCTTC. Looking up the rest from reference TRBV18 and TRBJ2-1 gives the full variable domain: NAGVMQNPRHLVRRRGQEARLRCSPMKGHSHVYWYRQLPEEGLKFMVYLQKENIIDESGMPKERFSAEFPKEGPSILRIQQVVRGDSAAYFCASSPPGRALNEQFFGPGTRLTVL.

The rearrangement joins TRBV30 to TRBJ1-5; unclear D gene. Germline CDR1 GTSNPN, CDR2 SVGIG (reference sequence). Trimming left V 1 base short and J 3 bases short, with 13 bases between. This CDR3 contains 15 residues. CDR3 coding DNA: TGTGCCTGGAGTGCCCCTCCGGGATTCAATCAGCCCCAGCATTTT. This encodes CAWSAPPGFNQPQHF.

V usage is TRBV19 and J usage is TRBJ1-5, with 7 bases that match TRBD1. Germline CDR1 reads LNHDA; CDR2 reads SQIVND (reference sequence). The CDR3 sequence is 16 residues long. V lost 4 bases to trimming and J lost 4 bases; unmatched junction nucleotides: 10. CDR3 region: CASSTRTGARNQPQHF. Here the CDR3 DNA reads TGTGCCAGTAGTACGAGAACAGGGGCAAGGAATCAGCCCCAGCATTTT.

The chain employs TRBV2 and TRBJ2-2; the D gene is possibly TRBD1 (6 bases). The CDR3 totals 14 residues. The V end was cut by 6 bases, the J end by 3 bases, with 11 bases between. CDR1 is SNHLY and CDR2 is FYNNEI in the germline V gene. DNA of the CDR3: TGTGCCAGCAGGAGGGGGATCGACACCGGGGAGCTGTTTTTT. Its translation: CASRRGIDTGELFF.

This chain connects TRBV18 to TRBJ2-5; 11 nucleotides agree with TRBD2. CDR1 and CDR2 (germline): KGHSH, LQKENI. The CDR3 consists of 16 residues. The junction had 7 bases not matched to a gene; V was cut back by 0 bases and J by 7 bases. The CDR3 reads CASSPPRLTSGGTQYF. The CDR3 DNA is TGTGCCAGCTCACCACCTAGACTAACTAGCGGGGGGACCCAGTACTTC.